These 15 T cell receptor beta chains share one sample of origin, sequenced in a study of blood T cell repertoires in COVID-19. TCRdb's table, derived via immunoSEQ multiplex PCR, lists solely in-frame clones and lacks some. The sample carries about 98,000 clones, about 80% recorded once. Sequencing was performed on peripheral blood. The receptor source for this set is a human donor in a cohort sampled during active COVID-19.

The V gene is TRBV3-1 (or the pseudogene TRBV3-2), the J gene TRBJ2-5, with 7 bases lining up with TRBD1. After removal of 4 bases from V and 0 bases from J, the junction contained 5 bases not matched to a gene. This CDR3 contains 15 residues. CDR1 is LGHDT and CDR2 is YNNKEL in the germline V gene (reference sequence). CDR3 bases: TGTGCCAGCAGCCGCAGGGACAGTAACCAAGAGACCCAGTACTTC. This sequence encodes CASSRRDSNQETQYF.

The CDR3 loop reads CASSQGGDSGTGELFF. Written as DNA, the CDR3 is TGCGCCAGCAGCCAAGGGGGGGATAGCGGCACCGGGGAGCTGTTTTTT. The V and J genes are TRBV4-3 and TRBJ2-2; D is possibly TRBD2 (6 bases). Germline V gives CDR1 LGHNA, CDR2 YSLEER. The CDR3 is 16 amino acids. The V end was cut by 1 base, the J end by 4 bases, with 13 bases between.

J is TRBJ1-2 and V is TRBV19, with D unclear. This CDR3 is built from 13 residues. The V gene lost 3 bases and the J gene lost 1 base, with 6 bases spanning the gap. Germline V gives CDR1 LNHDA, CDR2 SQIVND (reference sequence). Written as DNA, the CDR3 is TGTGCCAGTAGTATTCTGAGTAACTATGGCTACACCTTC. This codes for CASSILSNYGYTF.

The chain carries TRBV6-5 and TRBJ1-4, with D perhaps matching TRBD1 (5 bases). Germline V gives CDR1 MNHEY, CDR2 SVGAGI. Trimming took off 1 base at V and 7 bases at J, with 16 bases between the two ends. This CDR3 is built from 16 residues. Here the CDR3 DNA reads TGTGCCAGCAGTTACTTACAACGCCGGGACTCTGAAAAACTGTTTTTT. Protein product: CASSYLQRRDSEKLFF.

The chain joins TRBV7-9 to TRBJ2-6, with D uncertain. The CDR3 is made up of 18 amino acids. Germline assignment: CDR1 SEHNR and CDR2 FQNEAQ (reference sequence). Trimming shortened V by 1 base and J by 0 bases, and 13 bases separated the two germline ends. The CDR3: CASSLEAGKISGANVLTF. Written as DNA, the CDR3 is TGTGCCAGCAGCTTAGAGGCAGGAAAAATCTCTGGGGCCAACGTCCTGACTTTC.

The chain employs TRBV2 and TRBJ1-5, with 9 nucleotides matching TRBD1. The CDR3 has 15 residues. Germline CDR1 reads SNHLY; CDR2 reads FYNNEI. The trim removed 5 bases at V and 3 bases at J, leaving 5 bases unmatched. CDR3 nucleotide sequence: TGTGCCAGCAGTTTACAGGGGGCCAACAATCAGCCCCAGCATTTT. Translating it yields CASSLQGANNQPQHF.

The chain recombines TRBV3-1 (or the pseudogene TRBV3-2) with TRBJ2-7, with 11 bases that match TRBD2. Trimming at V came to 4 bases and at J to 5 bases, leaving 7 bases not matched to a gene. Germline CDR1 and CDR2: LGHDT and YNNKEL (reference sequence). The CDR3 is 15 residues long. CDR3: CASSLSGGGNHEQYF. DNA of the CDR3: TGTGCCAGCAGCCTTAGCGGGGGGGGGAATCACGAGCAGTACTTC.

In this sample, this clone turned up once. This chain joins TRBV19 and TRBJ1-6; maybe TRBD1 (6 bases). CDR1 and CDR2 (germline): LNHDA, SQIVND (reference sequence). This CDR3 region has 17 residues. The V end lost 7 bases, the J end lost 9 bases, and 25 bases lay between the germline ends. CDR3 sequence reads: CASNGQIVGGGFSPLHF. The CDR3 DNA sequence: TGTGCCAGTAACGGACAGATCGTTGGCGGGGGTTTTTCACCCCTCCACTTT.

The chain has TRBV5-1 and TRBJ2-7, with TRBD2 matching over 9 bases. This CDR3 contains 15 residues. After removal of 1 base from V and 2 bases from J, the junction contained 4 bases not matched to a gene. The germline CDR1 and CDR2 sequences are SGHRS and YFSETQ. This chain's CDR3 is CASSLRSGGPYEQYF. CDR3 sequence (DNA): TGCGCCAGCAGCTTGAGGAGCGGGGGGCCCTACGAGCAGTACTTC.

There are a few counts of this clone. The V and J genes are TRBV4-3 and TRBJ2-7; maybe TRBD1 (6 bases). The CDR3 spans 16 residues. Germline CDR1 LGHNA, CDR2 YSLEER. The V gene lost 1 base and the J gene lost 4 bases, with 17 bases spanning the gap. The CDR3 DNA follows: TGCGCCAGCAGCCAAGCTAATACAGGGTATAGGTACGAGCAGTACTTC. Translated, it gives CASSQANTGYRYEQYF.

V is TRBV30 and J is TRBJ1-5, with TRBD1 matching over 9 bases. The CDR3 runs to 14 residues. V dropped 2 bases and J dropped 7; count of bases not matched to a gene: 6. The germline gives CDR1 GTSNPN, CDR2 SVGIG (reference sequence). The CDR3 loop is CAWSRDREGQPQHF. The DNA for the CDR3 is TGTGCCTGGAGTCGGGACAGGGAAGGCCAGCCCCAGCATTTT.

V gene TRBV27 combines with J gene TRBJ2-7; 7 bases match TRBD1. From germline, CDR1 is MNHEY and CDR2 SMNVEV (reference sequence). Trimming at V came to 6 bases and at J to 0 bases, leaving 8 bases not matched to a gene. The length of the CDR3 is 15 residues. The CDR3 sequence is CASSPNDRVSYEQYF. DNA of the CDR3: TGTGCCAGCAGCCCGAACGACAGGGTCTCCTACGAGCAGTACTTC.

V gene TRBV11-2 combines with J gene TRBJ2-3; the match to TRBD2 covers 10 bases. CDR3 length: 16 residues. Germline V lookup: CDR1 SGHAT, CDR2 FQNNGV. Trimming cost V 5 bases and J 2 bases; bases outside gene matches: 7. The CDR3 region has the DNA TGTGCCAGCAGCCCGCGGACTAGCGGTGTCACAGATACGCAGTATTTT. Its protein product is CASSPRTSGVTDTQYF.

This chain's CDR3 is CASSLGRVGTEAFF. The CDR3 nucleotides read TGTGCCAGCAGTCTGGGTCGGGTCGGCACTGAAGCTTTCTTT. V gene TRBV27 combines with J gene TRBJ1-1; D is unclear. The CDR3 is 14 amino acids. Trimming shortened V by 5 bases and J by 4 bases, and 14 bases separated the two germline ends. CDR1 is MNHEY, CDR2 SMNVEV, per germline (reference sequence).

The rearrangement uses TRBV27 and TRBJ1-1, with D possibly TRBD1 on 5 matching bases. CDR1 is MNHEY and CDR2 is SMNVEV in the germline V gene (reference sequence). Trimming took off 6 bases at V and 0 bases at J, with 23 bases between the two ends. The CDR3 loop spans 18 amino acids. The chain's CDR3 is CASSQKEGLGGVNTEAFF. CDR3 sequence (DNA): TGTGCCAGCAGCCAAAAGGAGGGATTGGGGGGGGTGAACACTGAAGCTTTCTTT.